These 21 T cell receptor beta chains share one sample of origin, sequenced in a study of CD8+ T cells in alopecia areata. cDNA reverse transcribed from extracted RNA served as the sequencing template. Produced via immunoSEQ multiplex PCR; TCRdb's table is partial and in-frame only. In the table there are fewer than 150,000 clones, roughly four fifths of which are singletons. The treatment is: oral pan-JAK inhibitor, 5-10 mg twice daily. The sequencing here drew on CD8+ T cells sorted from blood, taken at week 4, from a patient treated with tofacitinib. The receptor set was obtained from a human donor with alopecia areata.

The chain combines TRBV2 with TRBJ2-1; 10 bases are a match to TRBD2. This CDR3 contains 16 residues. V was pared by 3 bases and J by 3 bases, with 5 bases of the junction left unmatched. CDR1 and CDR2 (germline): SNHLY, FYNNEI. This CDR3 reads CASSEGASGSYNEQFF. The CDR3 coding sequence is TGTGCCAGCAGTGAGGGGGCTAGCGGGAGCTACAATGAGCAGTTCTTC.

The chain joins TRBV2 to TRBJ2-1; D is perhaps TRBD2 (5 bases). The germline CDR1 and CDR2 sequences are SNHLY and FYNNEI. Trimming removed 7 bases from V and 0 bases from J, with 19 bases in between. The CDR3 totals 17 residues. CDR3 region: CASTHSLEAISYNEQFF. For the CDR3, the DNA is TGTGCCAGCACCCATTCACTAGAGGCAATCTCCTACAATGAGCAGTTCTTC.

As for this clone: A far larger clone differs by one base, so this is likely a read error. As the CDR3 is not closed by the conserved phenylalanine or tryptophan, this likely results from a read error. CDR3 loop: CASSPLTGGYGYTL. CDR3 in DNA: TGTGCCAGCAGCCCTCTTACAGGGGGCTATGGCTACACCCTC. The chain carries TRBV7-9 and TRBJ1-2; 8 bases are shared with TRBD1. This CDR3 is 14 amino acids long. Germline trimming cut 5 bases from V and 4 bases from J; bases unmatched to any gene: 6. Germline loops: CDR1 SEHNR, CDR2 FQNEAQ (reference sequence).

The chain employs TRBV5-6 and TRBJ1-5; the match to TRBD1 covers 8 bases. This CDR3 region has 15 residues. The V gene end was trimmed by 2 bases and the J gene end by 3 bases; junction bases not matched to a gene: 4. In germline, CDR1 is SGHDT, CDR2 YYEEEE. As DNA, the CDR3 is TGTGCCAGCAGCTTTGGGACAGGACTCAATCAGCCCCAGCATTTT. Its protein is CASSFGTGLNQPQHF. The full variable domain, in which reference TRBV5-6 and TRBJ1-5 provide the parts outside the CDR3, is DAGVTQSPTHLIKTRGQQVTLRCSPKSGHDTVSWYQQALGQGPQFIFQYYEEEERQRGNFPDRFSGHQFPNYSSELNVNALLLGDSALYLCASSFGTGLNQPQHFGDGTRLSIL.

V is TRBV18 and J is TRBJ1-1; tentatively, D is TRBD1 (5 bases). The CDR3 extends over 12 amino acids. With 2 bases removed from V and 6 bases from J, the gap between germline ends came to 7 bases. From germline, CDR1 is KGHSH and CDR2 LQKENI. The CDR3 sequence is CASSPETAEAFF. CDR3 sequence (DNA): TGTGCCAGCTCACCAGAGACAGCTGAAGCTTTCTTT.

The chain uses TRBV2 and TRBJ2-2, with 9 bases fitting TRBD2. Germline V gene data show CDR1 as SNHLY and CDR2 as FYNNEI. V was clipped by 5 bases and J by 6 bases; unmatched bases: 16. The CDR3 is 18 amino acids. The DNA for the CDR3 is TGTGCCAGCAGTACATCCGCTAGCGGGGAGGAACGGCCCGGGGAGCTGTTTTTT. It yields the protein CASSTSASGEERPGELFF.

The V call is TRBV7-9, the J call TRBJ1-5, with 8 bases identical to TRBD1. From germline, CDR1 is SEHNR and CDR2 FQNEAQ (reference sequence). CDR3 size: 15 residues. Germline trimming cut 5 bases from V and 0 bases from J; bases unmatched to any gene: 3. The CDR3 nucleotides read TGTGCCAGCAGCCCTGGGACAGGTAGCAATCAGCCCCAGCATTTT. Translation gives CASSPGTGSNQPQHF.

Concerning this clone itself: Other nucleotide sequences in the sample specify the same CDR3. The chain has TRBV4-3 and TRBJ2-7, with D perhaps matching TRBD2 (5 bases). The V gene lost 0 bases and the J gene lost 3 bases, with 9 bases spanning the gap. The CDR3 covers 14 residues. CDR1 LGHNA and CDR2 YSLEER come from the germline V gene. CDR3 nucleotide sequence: TGCGCCAGCAGCCAAGATCGGGGTGGCTACGAGCAGTACTTC. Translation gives CASSQDRGGYEQYF.

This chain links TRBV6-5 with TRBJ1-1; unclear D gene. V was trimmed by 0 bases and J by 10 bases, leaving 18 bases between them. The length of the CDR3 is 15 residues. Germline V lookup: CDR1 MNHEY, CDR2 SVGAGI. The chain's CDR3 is CASSYSSSVVLGAFF. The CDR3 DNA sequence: TGTGCCAGCAGTTACTCGAGTTCGGTGGTGTTGGGAGCTTTCTTT.

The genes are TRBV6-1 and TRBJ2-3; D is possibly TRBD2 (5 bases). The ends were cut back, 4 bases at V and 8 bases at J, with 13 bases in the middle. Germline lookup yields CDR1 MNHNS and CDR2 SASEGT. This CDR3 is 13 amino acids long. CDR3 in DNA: TGTGCCAGCAGTGGGAGCGGCTTACCTACGCAGTATTTT. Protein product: CASSGSGLPTQYF.

The DNA for the CDR3 is TGTGCCAGCAGTTACAGGACGCAGGGCCCTTACGAGCAGTACTTC. Amino acids: CASSYRTQGPYEQYF. J is TRBJ2-7 and V is TRBV6-5, with D tentatively TRBD1 (5 bases). With 2 bases removed from V and 4 bases from J, the gap between germline ends came to 15 bases. Germline V CDR1 and CDR2: MNHEY, SVGAGI. The CDR3 is 15 residues long.

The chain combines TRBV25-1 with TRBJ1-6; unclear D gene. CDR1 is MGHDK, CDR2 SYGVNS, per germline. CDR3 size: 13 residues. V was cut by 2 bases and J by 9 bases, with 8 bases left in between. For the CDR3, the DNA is TGTGCCAGCAGTGAACTGTTGACTTCACCCCTCCACTTT. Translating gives CASSELLTSPLHF.

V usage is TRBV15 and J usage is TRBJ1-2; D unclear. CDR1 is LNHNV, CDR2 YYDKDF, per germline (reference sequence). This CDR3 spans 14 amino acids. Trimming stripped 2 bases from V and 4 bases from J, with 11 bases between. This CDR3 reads CATSRRVGIYGYTF. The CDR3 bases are TGTGCCACCAGCAGAAGGGTAGGGATCTATGGCTACACCTTC.

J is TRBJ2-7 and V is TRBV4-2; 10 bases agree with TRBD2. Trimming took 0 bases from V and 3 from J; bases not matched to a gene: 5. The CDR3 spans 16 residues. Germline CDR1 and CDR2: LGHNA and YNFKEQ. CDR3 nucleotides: TGTGCCAGCAGCCAAGAGCCGGGACTAGCGAACTACGAGCAGTACTTC. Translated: CASSQEPGLANYEQYF.

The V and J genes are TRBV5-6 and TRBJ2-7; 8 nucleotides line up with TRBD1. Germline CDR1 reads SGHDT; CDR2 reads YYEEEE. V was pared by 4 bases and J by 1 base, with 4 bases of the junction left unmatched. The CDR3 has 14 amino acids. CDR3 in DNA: TGTGCCAGCAGCGCCACAGGGGGGTCCTACGAGCAGTACTTC. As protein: CASSATGGSYEQYF.

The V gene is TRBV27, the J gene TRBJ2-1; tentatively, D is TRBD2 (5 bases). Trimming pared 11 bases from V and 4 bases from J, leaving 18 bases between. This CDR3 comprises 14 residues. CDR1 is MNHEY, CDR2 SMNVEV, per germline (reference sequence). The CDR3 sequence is CACRVVGEYNEQFF. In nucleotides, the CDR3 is TGTGCCTGTCGGGTGGTCGGGGAATACAATGAGCAGTTCTTC.

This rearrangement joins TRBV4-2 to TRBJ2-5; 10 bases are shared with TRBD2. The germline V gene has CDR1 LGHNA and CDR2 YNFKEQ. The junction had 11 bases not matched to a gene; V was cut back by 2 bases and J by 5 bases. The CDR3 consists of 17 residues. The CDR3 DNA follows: TGTGCCAGCAGCCAAATGCCGCCTAGCGGGGGTGTTGAGACCCAGTACTTC. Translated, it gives CASSQMPPSGGVETQYF.

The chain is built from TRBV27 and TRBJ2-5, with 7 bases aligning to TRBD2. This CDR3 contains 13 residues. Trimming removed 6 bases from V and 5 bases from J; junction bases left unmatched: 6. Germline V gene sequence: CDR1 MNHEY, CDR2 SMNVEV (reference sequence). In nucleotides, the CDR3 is TGTGCCAGCAGCCTCGCCGGGAGGGAGACCCAGTACTTC. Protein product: CASSLAGRETQYF.

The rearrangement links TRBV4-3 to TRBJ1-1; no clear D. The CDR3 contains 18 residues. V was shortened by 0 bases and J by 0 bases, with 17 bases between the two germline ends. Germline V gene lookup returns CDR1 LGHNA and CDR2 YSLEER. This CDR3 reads CASSQEGSPIGLNTEAFF. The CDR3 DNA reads TGCGCCAGCAGCCAAGAGGGATCCCCTATCGGTCTGAACACTGAAGCTTTCTTT.

CDR3: CASSEEGGIEETQYF. For the CDR3, the DNA is TGTGCCAGCAGTGAGGAGGGAGGGATTGAAGAGACCCAGTACTTC. The rearrangement joins TRBV2 to TRBJ2-5; 7 bases fit TRBD2. CDR3 size: 15 residues. Germline V gene sequence: CDR1 SNHLY, CDR2 FYNNEI. The V and J ends lost 3 bases and 3 bases, in that order; junction bases with no gene match: 7.

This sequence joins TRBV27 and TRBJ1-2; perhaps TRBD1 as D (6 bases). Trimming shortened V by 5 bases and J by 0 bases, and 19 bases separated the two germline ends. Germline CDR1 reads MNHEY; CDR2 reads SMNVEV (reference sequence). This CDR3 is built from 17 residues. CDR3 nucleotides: TGTGCCAGCAGTCCCCGACAGGCCCGCACGTCTAACTATGGCTACACCTTC. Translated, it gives CASSPRQARTSNYGYTF.